This entry lists 15 T cell receptor beta chains sequenced from one sample in a study of Graves' ophthalmopathy and Graves' hyperthyroidism. TCR beta CDR3 amplification used RNA transcripts. After a first-round RT-PCR with HTBI primers, a second-round multiplex PCR was run. TCRdb ran MiXCR on the multiplex PCR reads and lists one entry per CDR3 protein. The sample includes a few hundred thousand distinct CDR3 sequences, just over 15% of them seen just once. Sequences were obtained from peripheral blood. The receptors shown here come from a woman between 18 and 29 years old with stable Graves' hyperthyroidism.

The sample holds many counts of this clonotype. The DNA of the CDR3 is TGTGCCAGCAGCTCCTCAGATGGGAACACTGAAGCTTTCTTT. Its protein product is CASSSSDGNTEAFF. V usage is TRBV11-2 and J usage is TRBJ1-1, with no clear D. The V gene's germline CDR1 is SGHAT and CDR2 FQNNGV. Trimming pared 4 bases from V and 1 base from J, leaving 10 bases between. The CDR3 length is 14 residues.

This clonotype was seen at least ten times. The chain combines TRBV2 with TRBJ1-5; D may be TRBD1 (6 bases). CDR1 is SNHLY and CDR2 is FYNNEI in the germline V gene. V was clipped by 6 bases and J by 1 base, with 13 bases between them. This CDR3 is 15 amino acids long. DNA of the CDR3: TGTGCCAGCAGCGTCTACAGGGAAAGCAATCAGCCCCAGCATTTT. Translated: CASSVYRESNQPQHF.

V and J are TRBV28 and TRBJ2-7; the D gene is possibly TRBD2 (5 bases). Germline-derived CDR1 and CDR2 are MDHEN and SYDVKM. V was shortened by 6 bases and J by 2 bases, with 14 bases between the two germline ends. CDR3 length: 14 residues. CDR3 nucleotides: TGTGCCAGCAGCCAAGGTCAACTAGCCTACGAGCAGTACTTC. It codes for CASSQGQLAYEQYF.

V gene TRBV5-1 combines with J gene TRBJ1-2; D not certain. This CDR3 spans 12 amino acids. Germline V lookup: CDR1 SGHRS, CDR2 YFSETQ. The V gene lost 4 bases and the J gene lost 10 bases, with 14 bases spanning the gap. Here the CDR3 reads CASSPPGPFYTF. The CDR3 DNA sequence: TGCGCCAGCAGCCCACCCGGGCCGTTCTACACCTTC.

The V call is TRBV27, the J call TRBJ2-7; tentatively, D is TRBD2 (5 bases). Deletions cut 2 bases from V and 2 bases from J, with 19 bases between. CDR1 MNHEY and CDR2 SMNVEV come from the germline V gene (reference sequence). The CDR3 has 17 residues. CDR3 DNA: TGTGCCAGCAGTTTACGCCCGCTGAGGGAAGTTCCCTACGAGCAGTACTTC. Protein product: CASSLRPLREVPYEQYF.

In its sample, this clonotype was seen many times. The chain couples TRBV29-1 to TRBJ2-7; 7 positions match TRBD1. After removal of 3 bases from V and 6 bases from J, the junction contained 8 bases not matched to a gene. The CDR3 is made up of 13 amino acids. Germline V gene lookup returns CDR1 SQVTM and CDR2 ANQGSEA. CDR3 in DNA: TGCAGCGTTGATGTGATACCAGGGGGCGAGCAGTACTTC. Translation: CSVDVIPGGEQYF.

The chain uses TRBV18 and TRBJ1-2; TRBD1 aligns across 7 bases. V dropped 2 bases and J dropped 5; count of bases not matched to a gene: 5. This CDR3 comprises 14 residues. Germline values: CDR1 KGHSH, CDR2 LQKENI. The CDR3 DNA sequence: TGTGCCAGCTCACCAGAGGGGGCTATGTATGGCTACACCTTC. It is translated as CASSPEGAMYGYTF.

In its sample, this clonotype was seen many times. The rearrangement uses TRBV7-2 and TRBJ1-2; D uncertain. The CDR3 contains 14 residues. Germline V lookup: CDR1 SGHTA, CDR2 FQGNSA. With 5 bases removed from V and 5 bases from J, the gap between germline ends came to 15 bases. CDR3 coding DNA: TGTGCCAGCAGCCCTAAGGTGCAGTCTTATGGCTACACCTTC. Protein product: CASSPKVQSYGYTF. The full variable domain, in which reference TRBV7-2 and TRBJ1-2 provide the parts outside the CDR3, is GAGVSQSPSNKVTEKGKDVELRCDPISGHTALYWYRQSLGQGLEFLIYFQGNSAPDKSGLPSDRFSAERTGGSVSTLTIQRTQQEDSAVYLCASSPKVQSYGYTFGSGTRLTVV.

This clonotype was seen many times. The V call is TRBV28, the J call TRBJ2-5; D not resolved. Per germline, CDR1 MDHEN and CDR2 SYDVKM. V dropped 6 bases and J dropped 6 bases, with 20 bases sitting between them. This CDR3 has 15 amino acids. For the CDR3, the DNA is TGTGCCAGCAGCCCAACTCTGACGGGTCGAAAGACCCAGTACTTC. This codes for CASSPTLTGRKTQYF.

This clonotype was detected ten times or more. The V and J genes are TRBV9 and TRBJ2-7, with TRBD1 matching over 9 bases. This CDR3 region has 16 residues. Germline V gives CDR1 SGDLS, CDR2 YYNGEE. The ends lost 2 bases at V and 2 bases at J; junction bases unmatched: 8. The CDR3 is CASSVSTGTGPYEQYF. The CDR3 DNA reads as TGTGCCAGCAGCGTCTCCACCGGGACAGGGCCCTACGAGCAGTACTTC.

This chain connects TRBV7-2 to TRBJ2-1; perhaps TRBD2 as D (5 bases). Germline V gives CDR1 SGHTA, CDR2 FQGNSA. The CDR3 loop spans 13 amino acids. Trimming cost V 1 base and J 7 bases, with 8 bases left between them. CDR3 nucleotide sequence: TGTGCCAGCAGCTTAGTCCCGGGGAATGAGCAGTTCTTC. It specifies CASSLVPGNEQFF. The full variable domain, its missing parts supplied by reference TRBV7-2 and TRBJ2-1, is GAGVSQSPSNKVTEKGKDVELRCDPISGHTALYWYRQSLGQGLEFLIYFQGNSAPDKSGLPSDRFSAERTGGSVSTLTIQRTQQEDSAVYLCASSLVPGNEQFFGPGTRLTVL.

V and J are TRBV20-1 and TRBJ2-4; 11 bases fit TRBD1. From germline, CDR1 is DFQATT and CDR2 SNEGSKA (reference sequence). This CDR3 has 15 amino acids. Losses at the gene ends were 1 base for V and 9 bases for J; bases not matched to a gene: 8. This chain's CDR3 is CSARAPRGQGAIQYF. The CDR3 DNA sequence: TGCAGTGCTAGAGCCCCGCGAGGACAGGGGGCCATTCAGTACTTC.

The chain joins TRBV12-3 or TRBV12-4 to TRBJ2-7; 9 positions agree with TRBD1. This CDR3 spans 14 amino acids. V was pared by 6 bases and J by 6 bases, with 9 bases of the junction left unmatched. The CDR3 sequence is CASRRTGATSEQYF. The CDR3 nucleotides read TGTGCCAGCAGGCGGACAGGGGCAACCTCCGAGCAGTACTTC.

This clonotype was seen repeatedly, ten times or more. V is TRBV10-3 and J is TRBJ1-2; D unclear. Trimming shortened V by 4 bases and J by 4 bases, and 13 bases separated the two germline ends. The CDR3 consists of 14 residues. Germline loops: CDR1 ENHRY, CDR2 SYGVKD. The CDR3 region is CAISAAPGVYGYTF. In DNA, the CDR3 is TGTGCCATCAGTGCGGCACCTGGGGTCTATGGCTACACCTTC.

As for this clonotype: Likely a read error: the CDR3 ends without its conserved phenylalanine or tryptophan. CDR3 nucleotide sequence: TGTGCCAGCTCCCTCGGAGGGGGGTCCTCCTACGAGCAGTACCTC. Residues: CASSLGGGSSYEQYL. V gene TRBV7-6 combines with J gene TRBJ2-7; tentatively, D is TRBD1 or TRBD2 (6 bases each). Germline V gene sequence: CDR1 SGHVS, CDR2 FNYEAQ. The V end lost 8 bases, the J end lost 0 bases, and 17 bases lay between the germline ends. The CDR3 is made up of 15 amino acids.